This is a list of T cell receptor beta chains from one sample in a study of OX40 agonist ivuxolimab in advanced cancers. TCRdb's copy holds only in-frame clones and misses some; the assay was immunoSEQ multiplex PCR. The table has 19,000 or so clones, approximately 87% seen once. Sequenced material: CD4+ or CD8+ T cells sorted from blood, taken in a trial of the OX40 agonist ivuxolimab. Receptors were obtained from an adult with an advanced solid tumor such as melanoma, head and neck, liver or kidney cancer. Both conserved end residues are part of each CDR3. A D gene is named only where the DNA matches it firmly. Only some rows state a clone size, as once, few, many or a class for expanded clones.

cdr3_aa,cdr3_nt,d_call,j_call,clone_size,v_call
CASSPYGGGLREQFF,TGTGCCAGCAGCCCCTATGGGGGAGGGTTAAGAGAGCAGTTCTTC,TRBD2,TRBJ2-1,.,TRBV7-9
CASSFGGRGGTDTQYF,TGTGCCAGCAGCTTTGGGGGACGGGGGGGGACAGATACGCAGTATTTT,TRBD2,TRBJ2-3,.,TRBV5-4
CASSVRDLDTGELFF,TGTGCCAGCAGCGTCCGGGACTTAGACACCGGGGAGCTGTTTTTT,.,TRBJ2-2,.,TRBV9
CASSKTGTGYNEQFF,TGTGCCAGCAGCAAGACCGGGACAGGGTACAATGAGCAGTTCTTC,.,TRBJ2-1,few,TRBV21-1
CASSYSGGQTYEQYF,TGTGCCAGCAGTTACTCGGGGGGACAGACCTACGAGCAGTACTTC,.,TRBJ2-7,.,TRBV6-5
CATSRRTGGSGYTF,TGTGCCACCAGCAGAAGGACAGGGGGCAGTGGCTACACCTTC,TRBD1,TRBJ1-2,.,TRBV15
CASSTSEVADTQYF,TGTGCCAGTAGCACCTCGGAGGTTGCTGATACGCAGTATTTT,.,TRBJ2-3,.,TRBV19
CASSYSGPYNEQFF,TGTGCCAGCAGTTACTCGGGACCTTACAATGAGCAGTTCTTC,.,TRBJ2-1,.,TRBV6-5
CASSPSPLSGGSTTDTQYF,TGTGCCAGCAGCCCCTCCCCCCTGTCAGGGGGGAGTACCACAGATACGCAGTATTTT,.,TRBJ2-3,.,TRBV7-2
CAISGGGNIQYF,TGTGCCATCAGTGGAGGGGGAAACATTCAGTACTTC,.,TRBJ2-4,.,TRBV10-3
CASSPDRLPGYTF,TGTGCCAGCAGCCCAGACAGGTTGCCTGGCTACACCTTC,.,TRBJ1-2,.,TRBV13
CASSLRYNEQFF,TGTGCCAGCAGCTTAAGGTACAATGAGCAGTTCTTC,.,TRBJ2-1,.,TRBV11-3
CASSERAGADSYEQYF,TGTGCCAGCAGTGAGAGAGCCGGGGCTGACTCCTACGAGCAGTACTTC,.,TRBJ2-7,.,TRBV6-1
CASSQDAAGAQQETQYF,TGCGCCAGCAGCCAGGACGCGGCGGGGGCACAGCAAGAGACCCAGTACTTC,.,TRBJ2-5,.,TRBV4-1
CASSTPGNTGELFF,TGTGCCAGTAGTACGCCCGGGAACACCGGGGAGCTGTTTTTT,.,TRBJ2-2,.,TRBV19
CASSSRDRIEETQYF,TGTGCCAGCAGCAGTCGGGACAGGATCGAAGAGACCCAGTACTTC,.,TRBJ2-5,.,TRBV21-1
CASSQAAGVGYEQYF,TGCGCCAGCAGCCAAGCGGCGGGAGTTGGCTACGAGCAGTACTTC,TRBD2,TRBJ2-7,.,TRBV4-3
CASRGSNQPQHF,TGTGCCAGCAGGGGTAGCAATCAGCCCCAGCATTTT,.,TRBJ1-5,.,TRBV2
CASSQQSSGANVLTF,TGCGCCAGCAGCCAACAGAGCTCTGGGGCCAACGTCCTGACTTTC,.,TRBJ2-6,few,TRBV11-2
CASSLGTAVSNQPQHF,TGTGCCAGCAGCCTAGGGACAGCAGTTAGCAATCAGCCCCAGCATTTT,TRBD1,TRBJ1-5,.,TRBV7-9
CASSFSSREADTQYF,TGCGCCAGCAGCTTTTCCTCGCGTGAGGCAGATACGCAGTATTTT,.,TRBJ2-3,.,TRBV5-1
CASSLVGSANVLTF,TGTGCCAGCAGCTTAGTCGGGTCGGCCAACGTCCTGACTTTC,.,TRBJ2-6,.,TRBV13
CASSLRFGSYEQYF,TGTGCCAGCAGCTTACGGTTCGGATCCTACGAGCAGTACTTC,.,TRBJ2-7,once,TRBV11-3
CASSISGSSYNSPLHF,TGTGCCAGTAGTATTAGCGGGAGCTCCTATAATTCACCCCTCCACTTT,.,TRBJ1-6,.,TRBV19
CATSSRTDRGLYSNQPQHF,TGTGCCACCAGCAGCAGGACGGACAGGGGACTTTATAGCAATCAGCCCCAGCATTTT,TRBD1,TRBJ1-5,.,TRBV15
CASSSRRIGYEQYF,TGTGCCAGCAGCTCGAGAAGGATTGGCTACGAGCAGTACTTC,.,TRBJ2-7,.,TRBV5-6
CASSPGRGRTEAFF,TGTGCCAGCAGCCCCGGGAGAGGGCGAACTGAAGCTTTCTTT,.,TRBJ1-1,.,TRBV7-2
CASSDTGTGHNEQFF,TGTGCCAGCAGCGACACCGGGACAGGGCACAATGAGCAGTTCTTC,TRBD1,TRBJ2-1,.,TRBV7-9